This is a list of T cell receptor beta chains from one sample in a study of blood T cells in healthy people across ages. TCRdb redid the calling of the 5' RACE reads with MiXCR, one entry per CDR3 protein. The sample contains almost 1 million distinct CDR3 sequences, just over 50% of which appear only once. Sample: blood. The receptors come from a woman between 55 and 75 years old in good health. Each CDR3 is given with its conserved first and last residue. Each record gives: CDR3 length, J gene, D gene, clone size, V gene, CDR3 protein, CDR3 DNA. A D gene is named only where the DNA matches it firmly. The listing skips clone size in some rows; elsewhere it reads once, few, many or a size class.

length: 15
J: TRBJ2-5
D: TRBD1
size: NA
V: TRBV7-9
CDR3: CASSLDITGAETQYF
DNA: TGTGCCAGCAGCTTAGACATAACAGGGGCCGAGACCCAGTACTTC

length: 15
J: TRBJ2-7
D: TRBD2
size: NA
V: TRBV10-3
CDR3: CAISAGGDGSSEQYF
DNA: TGTGCCATCAGTGCGGGGGGGGACGGCTCCTCCGAGCAGTACTTC

length: 15
J: TRBJ2-1
D: TRBD2
size: NA
V: TRBV27
CDR3: CASSGAIPSYNEQFF
DNA: TGTGCCAGTAGCGGGGCCATACCTTCCTACAATGAGCAGTTCTTC

length: 14
J: TRBJ2-3
D: NA
size: few
V: TRBV30
CDR3: CAWSVGGSTDTQYF
DNA: TGTGCCTGGAGTGTTGGCGGGAGCACAGATACGCAGTATTTT

length: 18
J: TRBJ2-2
D: TRBD1
size: NA
V: TRBV29-1
CDR3: CSVVLNYRDRGTSGELFF
DNA: TGCAGCGTTGTGTTAAATTACCGGGACAGGGGGACGTCCGGGGAGCTGTTTTTT

length: 15
J: TRBJ1-1
D: TRBD1
size: few
V: TRBV12-3/TRBV12-4
CDR3: CASSFHGQGNLGAFF
DNA: TGTGCCAGCAGTTTTCACGGACAGGGGAATCTAGGAGCTTTCTTT

length: 14
J: TRBJ1-1
D: NA
size: once
V: TRBV4-3
CDR3: CASSQESGATEAFF
DNA: TGCGCCAGCAGCCAAGAGTCCGGGGCCACTGAAGCTTTCTTT

length: 16
J: TRBJ2-1
D: TRBD1
size: few
V: TRBV6-2/TRBV6-3
CDR3: CASSYSFAGGYNEQFF
DNA: TGTGCCAGCAGTTACTCGTTTGCAGGGGGTTACAATGAGCAGTTCTTC

length: 14
J: TRBJ2-1
D: NA
size: few
V: TRBV7-7
CDR3: CASSLGRGSYEQFF
DNA: TGTGCCAGCAGCTTAGGACGGGGTAGCTATGAGCAGTTCTTC

length: 16
J: TRBJ2-1
D: TRBD1
size: NA
V: TRBV6-2/TRBV6-3
CDR3: CASRGQGEPLRNEQFF
DNA: TGTGCCAGCAGAGGACAGGGGGAACCCTTACGGAATGAGCAGTTCTTC

length: 15
J: TRBJ2-5
D: TRBD1
size: NA
V: TRBV5-1
CDR3: CASSFGTGRGETQYF
DNA: TGCGCCAGCAGCTTTGGGACAGGGAGGGGAGAGACCCAGTACTTC

length: 15
J: TRBJ1-2
D: TRBD1
size: NA
V: TRBV20-1
CDR3: CSARSPGQGYYGYTF
DNA: TGCAGTGCTAGATCTCCGGGACAGGGGTACTATGGCTACACCTTC

length: 15
J: TRBJ2-5
D: NA
size: NA
V: TRBV18
CDR3: CASSPPRRYQETQYF
DNA: TGTGCCAGCTCACCACCCAGACGATACCAAGAGACCCAGTACTTC

length: 12
J: TRBJ2-7
D: NA
size: NA
V: TRBV20-1
CDR3: CSARGLGDEQYF
DNA: TGCAGTGCTAGAGGCCTGGGGGACGAGCAGTACTTC

length: 10
J: TRBJ2-7
D: NA
size: NA
V: TRBV7-2
CDR3: CASGTYGQYF
DNA: TGTGCCAGCGGGACGTACGGGCAGTACTTC

length: 17
J: TRBJ2-5
D: TRBD2
size: NA
V: TRBV20-1
CDR3: CSSRSGTSGSTGETQYF
DNA: TGCAGTTCACGGTCAGGGACTAGCGGGAGTACCGGGGAGACCCAGTACTTC

length: 15
J: TRBJ2-3
D: TRBD1
size: few
V: TRBV5-1
CDR3: CASSWIGQARDTQYF
DNA: TGCGCCAGCAGCTGGATCGGACAGGCAAGGGATACGCAGTATTTT

length: 16
J: TRBJ2-2
D: TRBD1
size: NA
V: TRBV29-1
CDR3: CCAMPDDRGIDGELFF
DNA: TGCTGCGCCATGCCAGATGACAGGGGGATCGACGGGGAGCTGTTTTTT

length: 16
J: TRBJ2-3
D: TRBD2
size: NA
V: TRBV11-2
CDR3: CASSLDPASGSAKQYF
DNA: TGTGCCAGCAGCTTAGATCCGGCTAGCGGGAGTGCTAAGCAGTATTTT

length: 19
J: TRBJ2-6
D: TRBD1
size: few
V: TRBV28
CDR3: CASSDRRGTGDSGANVLTF
DNA: TGTGCCAGCAGTGACCGTCGAGGGACAGGGGACTCTGGGGCCAACGTCCTGACTTTC

length: 14
J: TRBJ2-7
D: NA
size: few
V: TRBV12-3/TRBV12-4
CDR3: CASSLAVTGDEQYF
DNA: TGTGCCAGCAGTTTGGCTGTTACTGGGGACGAGCAGTACTTC

length: 15
J: TRBJ1-5
D: NA
size: few
V: TRBV2
CDR3: CASRGVWVENQPQHF
DNA: TGTGCCAGCAGGGGGGTTTGGGTTGAAAATCAGCCCCAGCATTTT

length: 14
J: TRBJ2-5
D: NA
size: once
V: TRBV18
CDR3: CASSPQHGQETQYF
DNA: TGTGCCAGCTCACCACAGCACGGGCAAGAGACCCAGTACTTC

length: 16
J: TRBJ2-5
D: TRBD2
size: NA
V: TRBV15
CDR3: CATSRGGTSGGETQYF
DNA: TGTGCCACCAGCAGAGGAGGGACTAGCGGGGGGGAGACCCAGTACTTC

length: 12
J: TRBJ1-5
D: NA
size: NA
V: TRBV28
CDR3: CASSQDVWPQHF
DNA: TGTGCCAGCAGTCAAGATGTATGGCCCCAGCATTTT

length: 10
J: TRBJ2-1
D: NA
size: NA
V: TRBV11-2
CDR3: CATDGGEQFF
DNA: TGTGCCACCGACGGAGGTGAGCAGTTCTTC

length: 13
J: TRBJ2-3
D: NA
size: NA
V: TRBV29-1
CDR3: CSDRDAGTDTQYF
DNA: TGCAGCGACCGGGACGCGGGCACAGATACGCAGTATTTT

length: 13
J: TRBJ2-5
D: NA
size: few
V: TRBV29-1
CDR3: CSVDAGSQETQYF
DNA: TGCAGCGTTGACGCGGGCAGCCAAGAGACCCAGTACTTC

length: 12
J: TRBJ2-7
D: NA
size: few
V: TRBV10-3
CDR3: CAISGWGYEQYF
DNA: TGTGCCATCAGTGGGTGGGGGTACGAGCAGTACTTC

length: 13
J: TRBJ1-4
D: NA
size: NA
V: TRBV7-2
CDR3: CASSLPPNEKLFF
DNA: TGTGCCAGCAGCTTACCCCCTAATGAAAAACTGTTTTTT

length: 19
J: TRBJ2-6
D: TRBD1
size: NA
V: TRBV6-1
CDR3: CASSVTGQGISTGANVLTF
DNA: TGTGCCAGCAGTGTTACGGGACAGGGGATTAGCACTGGGGCCAACGTCCTGACTTTC

length: 12
J: TRBJ2-7
D: NA
size: few
V: TRBV12-3/TRBV12-4
CDR3: CASGRDTYEQYF
DNA: TGTGCCAGCGGGCGGGATACCTACGAGCAGTACTTC

length: 14
J: TRBJ2-3
D: NA
size: NA
V: TRBV4-1
CDR3: CASSQEGLTDTQYF
DNA: TGCGCCAGCAGCCAAGAGGGACTTACAGATACGCAGTATTTT

length: 15
J: TRBJ2-7
D: TRBD2
size: few
V: TRBV20-1
CDR3: CSARDQGAGGREQYF
DNA: TGCAGTGCTAGAGATCAAGGAGCGGGGGGTCGCGAGCAGTACTTC

length: 15
J: TRBJ2-7
D: TRBD2
size: NA
V: TRBV28
CDR3: CASSPTSGRADEQYF
DNA: TGTGCCAGCAGTCCCACGAGCGGGAGGGCTGACGAGCAGTACTTC

length: 13
J: TRBJ2-7
D: TRBD2
size: NA
V: TRBV20-1
CDR3: CSAPLSGPGEQYF
DNA: TGCAGTGCTCCACTTAGCGGGCCCGGGGAGCAGTACTTC

length: 16
J: TRBJ2-7
D: TRBD1
size: few
V: TRBV7-9
CDR3: CASSPRRDRAIYEQYF
DNA: TGTGCCAGCAGCCCCCGGCGGGACAGGGCGATCTACGAGCAGTACTTC

length: 13
J: TRBJ2-7
D: NA
size: NA
V: TRBV25-1
CDR3: CASSDLSTYEQYF
DNA: TGTGCCAGCAGTGACCTCTCCACCTACGAGCAGTACTTC

length: 14
J: TRBJ2-2
D: NA
size: NA
V: TRBV7-9
CDR3: CASSSQGRTGELFF
DNA: TGTGCCAGCAGCTCACAGGGGAGGACCGGGGAGCTGTTTTTT

length: 14
J: TRBJ2-4
D: NA
size: NA
V: TRBV27
CDR3: CASSPLRQGGIQYF
DNA: TGTGCCAGCAGTCCCCTTCGTCAGGGAGGCATTCAGTACTTC

length: 11
J: TRBJ1-1
D: NA
size: few
V: TRBV6-5
CDR3: CASARNTEAFF
DNA: TGTGCCAGCGCGCGGAACACTGAAGCTTTCTTT

length: 15
J: TRBJ2-4
D: NA
size: NA
V: TRBV3-1
CDR3: CASSQVGVAKNIQYF
DNA: TGTGCCAGCAGCCAAGTTGGTGTAGCCAAAAACATTCAGTACTTC

length: 14
J: TRBJ1-2
D: NA
size: NA
V: TRBV30
CDR3: CAWIRQTFNYGYTF
DNA: TGTGCCTGGATCCGACAAACATTTAACTATGGCTACACCTTC

length: 16
J: TRBJ1-1
D: NA
size: NA
V: TRBV6-1
CDR3: CASSERVVIWNTEAFF
DNA: TGTGCCAGCAGTGAAAGGGTGGTGATTTGGAACACTGAAGCTTTCTTT

length: 14
J: TRBJ2-5
D: NA
size: few
V: TRBV27
CDR3: CASSLSASQETQYF
DNA: TGTGCCAGCAGTTTATCGGCCAGTCAAGAGACCCAGTACTTC

length: 16
J: TRBJ2-7
D: TRBD1
size: NA
V: TRBV7-2
CDR3: CASSLDGTGVRNEQYF
DNA: TGTGCCAGCAGCTTAGACGGGACAGGGGTACGCAACGAGCAGTACTTC

length: 15
J: TRBJ2-3
D: TRBD1
size: NA
V: TRBV5-4
CDR3: CASSLGTGVADTQYF
DNA: TGTGCCAGCAGCTTAGGGACAGGGGTCGCAGATACGCAGTATTTT

length: 16
J: TRBJ2-7
D: TRBD1
size: NA
V: TRBV6-6
CDR3: CDSSYSRQGASYEQYF
DNA: TGTGACAGCAGTTACTCGAGGCAGGGGGCATCCTACGAGCAGTACTTT

length: 14
J: TRBJ1-5
D: NA
size: NA
V: TRBV27
CDR3: CASSTLGSNQPQHF
DNA: TGTGCCAGCAGTACTCTGGGGAGCAATCAGCCCCAGCATTTT

length: 12
J: TRBJ2-3
D: NA
size: NA
V: TRBV30
CDR3: CAWSGSTDTQYF
DNA: TGTGCCTGGAGTGGGAGTACAGATACGCAGTATTTT